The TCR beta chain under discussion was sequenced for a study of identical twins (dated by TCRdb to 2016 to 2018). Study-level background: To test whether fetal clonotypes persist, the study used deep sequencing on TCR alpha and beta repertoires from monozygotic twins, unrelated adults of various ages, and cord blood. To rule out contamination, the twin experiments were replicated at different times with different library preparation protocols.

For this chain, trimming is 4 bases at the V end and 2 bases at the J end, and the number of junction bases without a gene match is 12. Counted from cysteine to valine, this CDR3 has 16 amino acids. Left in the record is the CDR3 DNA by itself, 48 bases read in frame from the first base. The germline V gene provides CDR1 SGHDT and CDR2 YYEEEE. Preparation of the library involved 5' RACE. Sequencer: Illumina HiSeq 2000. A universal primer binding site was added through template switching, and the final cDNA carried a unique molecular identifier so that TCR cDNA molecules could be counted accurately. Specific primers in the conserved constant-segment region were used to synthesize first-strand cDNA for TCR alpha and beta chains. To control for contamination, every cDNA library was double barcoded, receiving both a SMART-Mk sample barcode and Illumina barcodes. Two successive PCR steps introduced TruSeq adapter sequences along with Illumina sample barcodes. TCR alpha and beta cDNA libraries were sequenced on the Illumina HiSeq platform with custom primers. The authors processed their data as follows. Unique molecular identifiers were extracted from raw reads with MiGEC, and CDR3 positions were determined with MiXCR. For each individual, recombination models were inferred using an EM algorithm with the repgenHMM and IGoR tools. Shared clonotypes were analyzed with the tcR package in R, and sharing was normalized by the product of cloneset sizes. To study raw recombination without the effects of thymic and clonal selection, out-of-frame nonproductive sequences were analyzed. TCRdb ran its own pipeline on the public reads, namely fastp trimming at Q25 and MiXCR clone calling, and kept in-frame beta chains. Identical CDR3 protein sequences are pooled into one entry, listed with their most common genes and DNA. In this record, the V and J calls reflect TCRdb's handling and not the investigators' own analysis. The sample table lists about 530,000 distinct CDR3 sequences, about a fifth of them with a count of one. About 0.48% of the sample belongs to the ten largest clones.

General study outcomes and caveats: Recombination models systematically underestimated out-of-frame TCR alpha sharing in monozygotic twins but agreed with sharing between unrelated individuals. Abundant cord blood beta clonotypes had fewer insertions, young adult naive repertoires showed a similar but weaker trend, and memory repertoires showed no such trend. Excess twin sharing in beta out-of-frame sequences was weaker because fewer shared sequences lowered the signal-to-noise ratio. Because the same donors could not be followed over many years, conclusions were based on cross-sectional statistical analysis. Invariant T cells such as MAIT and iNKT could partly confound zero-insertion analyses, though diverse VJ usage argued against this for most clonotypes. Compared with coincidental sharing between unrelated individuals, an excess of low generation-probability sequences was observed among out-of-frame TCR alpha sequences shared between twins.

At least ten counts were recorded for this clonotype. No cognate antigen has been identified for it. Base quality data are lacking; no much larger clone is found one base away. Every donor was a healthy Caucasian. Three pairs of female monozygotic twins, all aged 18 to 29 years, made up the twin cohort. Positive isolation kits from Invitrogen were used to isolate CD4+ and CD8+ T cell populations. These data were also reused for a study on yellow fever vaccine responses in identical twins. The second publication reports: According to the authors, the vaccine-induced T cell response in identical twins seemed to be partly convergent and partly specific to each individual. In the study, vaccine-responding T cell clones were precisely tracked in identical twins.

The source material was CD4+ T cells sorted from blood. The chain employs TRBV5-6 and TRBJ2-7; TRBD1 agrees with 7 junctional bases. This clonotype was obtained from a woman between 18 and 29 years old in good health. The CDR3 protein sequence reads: CASSLGTAPGAYEQYV. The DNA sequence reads TGTGCCAGCAGCCTCGGGACAGCTCCCGGGGCCTACGAGCAGTACGTC.